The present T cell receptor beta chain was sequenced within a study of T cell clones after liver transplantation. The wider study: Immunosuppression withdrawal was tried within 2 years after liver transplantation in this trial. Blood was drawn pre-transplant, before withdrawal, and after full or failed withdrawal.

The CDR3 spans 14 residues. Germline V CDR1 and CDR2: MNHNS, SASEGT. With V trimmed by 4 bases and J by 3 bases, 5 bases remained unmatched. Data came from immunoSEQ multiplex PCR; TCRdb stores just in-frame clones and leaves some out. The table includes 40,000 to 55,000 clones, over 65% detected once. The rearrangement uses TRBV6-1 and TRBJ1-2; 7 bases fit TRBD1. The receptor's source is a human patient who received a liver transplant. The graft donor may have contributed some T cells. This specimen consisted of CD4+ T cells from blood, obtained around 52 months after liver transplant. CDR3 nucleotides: TGTGCCAGCAGTGTGCGACAGGGCCACTATGGCTACACCTTC. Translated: CASSVRQGHYGYTF.